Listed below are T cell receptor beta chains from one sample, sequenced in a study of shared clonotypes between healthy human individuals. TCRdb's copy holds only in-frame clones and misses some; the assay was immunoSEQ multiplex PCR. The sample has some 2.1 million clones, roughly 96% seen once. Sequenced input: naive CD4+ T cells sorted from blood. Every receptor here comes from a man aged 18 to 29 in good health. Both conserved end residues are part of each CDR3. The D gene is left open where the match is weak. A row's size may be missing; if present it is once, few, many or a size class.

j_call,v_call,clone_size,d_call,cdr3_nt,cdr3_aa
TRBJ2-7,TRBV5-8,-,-,TGTGCCAGCAGCCCAGAACGATCGGCTACTTACTACGAGCAGTACTTC,CASSPERSATYYEQYF
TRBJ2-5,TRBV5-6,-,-,TGTGCCAGCAGCTTGGGGGTTAAAGAGACCCAGTACTTC,CASSLGVKETQYF
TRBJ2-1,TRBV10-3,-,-,TGTGCCATCAGTGAGGTGAAGCTAGCGAGGGACAATGAGCAGTTCTTC,CAISEVKLARDNEQFF
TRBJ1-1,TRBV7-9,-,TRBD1,TGTGCCAGCAGCTTAGGTGGTCCAGGGGGCCCCCTCCAGGTTGAAGCTTTCTTT,CASSLGGPGGPLQVEAFF
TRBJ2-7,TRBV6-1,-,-,TGTGCCAGCAGTGAAGCGGAAAGAGCCTACTACGAGCAGTACTTC,CASSEAERAYYEQYF
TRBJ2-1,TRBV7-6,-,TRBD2,TGTGCCAGCAGCATATGGGAGGGCCGTGAGCAGTTCTTC,CASSIWEGREQFF
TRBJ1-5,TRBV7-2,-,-,TGTGCCAGCAGCTTATACGGTAATAGCAATCAGCCCCAGCATTTT,CASSLYGNSNQPQHF
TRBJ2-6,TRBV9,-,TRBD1,TGTGCCAGCAGCGTAACGGGGACAGGGTCTGGGGCCAACGTCCTGACTTTC,CASSVTGTGSGANVLTF
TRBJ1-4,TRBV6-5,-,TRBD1,TGTGCCAGCCGCTGGGACAGCAATGAAAAACTGTTTTTT,CASRWDSNEKLFF
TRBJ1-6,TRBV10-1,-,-,TGCGCCATGCAGACGGGCTCACCCCTCCACTTT,CAMQTGSPLHF
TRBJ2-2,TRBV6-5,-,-,TGTGCCAGCAGTTACTCGATGGGAACCGGGGAGCTGTTTTTT,CASSYSMGTGELFF
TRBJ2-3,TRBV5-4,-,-,TGTGCCAGCAGTTATGGGTCTGCGGCTTACAGCACAGATACGCAGTATTTT,CASSYGSAAYSTDTQYF
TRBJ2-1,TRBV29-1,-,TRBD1,TGCAGCGTTGACAGGACAGGGGGCCGAAATGAGCAGTTCTTC,CSVDRTGGRNEQFF
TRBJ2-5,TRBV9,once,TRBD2,TGTGCGTCAAGGGCTAGCGGTCAAGAGACCCAGTACTTC,CASRASGQETQYF
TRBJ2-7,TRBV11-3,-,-,TGTGCCAGCAGCTTTGACCTGGGGGGAGAGCAGTACTTC,CASSFDLGGEQYF
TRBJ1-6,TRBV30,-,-,TGTGCCTGGAGTAAGGATTATAGCGGAAATTCACCCCTCCACTTT,CAWSKDYSGNSPLHF
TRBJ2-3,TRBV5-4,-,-,TGTGCCAGCAGCTCCCCTAAGGACTCGAAAGATACGCAGTATTTT,CASSSPKDSKDTQYF
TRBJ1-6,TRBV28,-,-,TGTGCCACCCTCTACCGAGGGAGTTCACCCCTCCACTTT,CATLYRGSSPLHF
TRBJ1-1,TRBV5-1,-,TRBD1,TGCGCCAGCAGCTTGGCGGAGGGGGCAACGAACACTGAAGCTTTCTTT,CASSLAEGATNTEAFF
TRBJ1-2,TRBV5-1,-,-,TGCGCCAGCAGCTTGGTCGTGCAGGGCGCCAATGGCTACACCTTC,CASSLVVQGANGYTF
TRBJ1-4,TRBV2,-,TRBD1,TGTGCCAGCATCGGACAGGGCGCAAATGAAAAACTGTTTTTT,CASIGQGANEKLFF
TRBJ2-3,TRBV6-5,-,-,TGTGCCAGCAGTTACTCGGGCAGCACAGATACGCAGTATTTT,CASSYSGSTDTQYF
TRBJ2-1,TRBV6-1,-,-,TGTGCCTCACCGGGGTTGGGTTACAATGAGCAGTTCTTC,CASPGLGYNEQFF
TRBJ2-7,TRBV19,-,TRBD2,TGTGCCAGTAAGGGAGGGGCGTTAGCCGAGCAGTACTTC,CASKGGALAEQYF
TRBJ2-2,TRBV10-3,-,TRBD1,TGTGCCAGTGACAGGGGAGCCGGGGAGCTGTTTTTT,CASDRGAGELFF
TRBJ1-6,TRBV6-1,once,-,TGTGCCAGCAGTGAAGCGCTTCGGCTCCTCCACTTT,CASSEALRLLHF
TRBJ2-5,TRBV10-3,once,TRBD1,TGTGCCATCAGTGATACAGGGGGGGAGACCCAGTACTTC,CAISDTGGETQYF
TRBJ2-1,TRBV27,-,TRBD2,TGTGCCAGCAGATGGGGGGGGAAACCGGGATTGGATGAGCAGTTCTTC,CASRWGGKPGLDEQFF
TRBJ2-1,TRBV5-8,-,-,TGTGCCAGCAGCATCCAGGTCAATGAGCAGTTCTTC,CASSIQVNEQFF
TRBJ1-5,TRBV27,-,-,TGTGCCAGCAGTTTATCTAGGGGATTTGGCAATCAGCCCCAGCATTTT,CASSLSRGFGNQPQHF
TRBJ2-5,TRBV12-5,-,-,TGTGCTAGTGGTTTGGTAATTGACAGACAAGAGACCCAGTACTTC,CASGLVIDRQETQYF
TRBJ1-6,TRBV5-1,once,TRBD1,TGCGCCAGCAGCCAGACAGGGAATAATTCACCCCTCCACTTT,CASSQTGNNSPLHF
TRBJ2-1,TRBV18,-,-,TGTGCCAGCTCACAGAGGGGTGATGAGCAGTTCTTC,CASSQRGDEQFF
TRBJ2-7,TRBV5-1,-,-,TGCGCCAGCAGCTTGGATCGGGACGAGCAGTACTTC,CASSLDRDEQYF
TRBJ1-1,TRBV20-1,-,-,TGCAGTGCCGCCCCTGGGCTGTGGGCTTTCTTT,CSAAPGLWAFF
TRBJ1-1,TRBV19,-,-,TGTGCCAGTACCCTGGGTGAGGCTACCGGATACGCTTTCTTT,CASTLGEATGYAFF
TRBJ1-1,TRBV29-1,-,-,TGCAGTGGGGGCGGAATGAACACTGAAGCTTTCTTT,CSGGGMNTEAFF
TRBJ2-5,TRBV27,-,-,TGTGCCAGCAGTTTATCGGCAGGGTTCTTCCCCCAGGAGACCCAGTACTTC,CASSLSAGFFPQETQYF
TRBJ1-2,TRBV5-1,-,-,TGCGCCAGCAGCTGGACGCTGGCTGGTGGCTACACCTTC,CASSWTLAGGYTF
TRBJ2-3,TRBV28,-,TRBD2,TGTGCCAGCGACGGACTAGCGGGAAGCACAGATACGCAGTATTTT,CASDGLAGSTDTQYF
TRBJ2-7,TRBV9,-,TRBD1,TGTGCCAGCAGCGCCCTCGGGACAGGGTTCTACGAGCAGTACTTC,CASSALGTGFYEQYF
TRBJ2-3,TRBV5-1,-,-,TGCGCCAGCAGCTTGATGACGGCTAGCACAGATACGCAGTATTTT,CASSLMTASTDTQYF
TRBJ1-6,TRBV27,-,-,TGTGCCAGCAGTTTAGAGGATCCGACGTTTTCACCCCTCCACTTT,CASSLEDPTFSPLHF
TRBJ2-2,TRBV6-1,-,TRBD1,TGTGCCAGCAGCCTGAGGCAGGGGGCCGGGGAGCTGTTTTTT,CASSLRQGAGELFF
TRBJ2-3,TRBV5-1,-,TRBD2,TGCGCCAGCGGAAGACTAGCGGCAGACACAGATACGCAGTATTTT,CASGRLAADTDTQYF
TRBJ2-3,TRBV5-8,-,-,TGTGCCAGCAGCTTGGGGCAGGGTCGCACAGATACGCAGTATTTT,CASSLGQGRTDTQYF